These 9 T cell receptor beta chains came from one sample sequenced in a study of T-cell reconstitution after alpha-beta-depleted transplantation in children. The authors prepared the TCRbeta library with unique molecular identifiers. Each CDR3 protein is one row after TCRdb ran MiXCR on the PCR reads. The sample shows about 610,000 distinct CDR3 sequences, about 10% of them seen only once. This sample comprised PBMCs from the stem cell graft donor, obtained from the stem cell graft. These receptors were obtained from a human donor who donated a stem cell graft to a child with acute myeloid leukemia.

This chain connects TRBV27 to TRBJ2-2; 8 bases match TRBD2. Germline CDR1 reads MNHEY; CDR2 reads SMNVEV (reference sequence). V trimming: 2 bases; J trimming: 2 bases; junction bases outside the gene matches: 16. The CDR3 contains 20 residues. For the CDR3, the DNA is TGTGCCAGCAGTTTAGAGGTCGTTCGTGCGGGGGGAAGTAACACCGGGGAGCTGTTTTTT. Protein product: CASSLEVVRAGGSNTGELFF.

Note on this clonotype: A much larger clone is a single base away; this may be a read error. No conserved phenylalanine or tryptophan is present at the end of the CDR3, so a read error is the likely explanation. The chain recombines TRBV25-1 with TRBJ2-7; D gene ambiguous. Per germline, CDR1 MGHDK and CDR2 SYGVNS. The length of the CDR3 is 12 residues. V shed 6 bases and J shed 6 bases, with 12 bases lying between them. Here the CDR3 DNA reads TGTGCCAGCAGCCCCACGAGCGCCGAGCAGTACTAC. Translated, it gives CASSPTSAEQYY.

This clonotype was observed a few times. The genes are TRBV20-1 and TRBJ2-7; D remains unclear. The V and J ends lost 1 base and 1 base respectively, with 11 bases between them. The CDR3 consists of 14 residues. In germline, CDR1 is DFQATT, CDR2 SNEGSKA (reference sequence). CDR3 loop: CSARAWVASYEQYF. The DNA for the CDR3 is TGCAGTGCTAGAGCCTGGGTAGCTTCCTACGAGCAGTACTTC.

This clonotype was counted at least ten times. J is TRBJ1-2 and V is TRBV20-1, with unresolved D. The V and J ends lost 3 bases and 6 bases respectively, with 5 bases between them. The CDR3 loop spans 10 amino acids. Per germline, CDR1 DFQATT and CDR2 SNEGSKA (reference sequence). The CDR3 sequence: CSARTDGYTF. The CDR3, as DNA: TGCAGTGCTAGGACTGATGGCTACACCTTC.

The chain carries TRBV7-2 and TRBJ1-5; TRBD1 agrees at 10 bases. V lost 3 bases and J lost 5; bases outside the gene matches: 4. The germline gives CDR1 SGHTA, CDR2 FQGNSA. The CDR3 covers 15 residues. The CDR3 sequence: CASSLDRGVYQPQHF. Here the CDR3 DNA reads TGTGCCAGCAGCTTGGACAGGGGGGTTTATCAGCCCCAGCATTTT.

There are a few counts of this clonotype. This chain connects TRBV7-2 to TRBJ2-7; the D gene could be TRBD1 or TRBD2 (6 bases each). Trimming removed 6 bases from V and 3 bases from J, with 15 bases in between. CDR1 is SGHTA and CDR2 is FQGNSA in the germline V gene. CDR3 length equals 14 residues. The CDR3 bases are TGTGCCAGCAGAGGCCAGGGGCGGGGCTACGAGCAGTACTTC. Amino acids: CASRGQGRGYEQYF.

This clonotype was seen a handful of times. The V call is TRBV6-6, the J call TRBJ2-1; D call uncertain. Trimming left V 8 bases short and J 0 bases short, with 8 bases between. Germline V gives CDR1 MNHNY, CDR2 SVGAGI (reference sequence). The CDR3 spans 13 residues. In DNA form, the CDR3 reads TGTGCCAGCCACCCGTTCTCCTACAATGAGCAGTTCTTC. Its translation: CASHPFSYNEQFF.

In this sample, this clonotype turned up a few times. The chain has TRBV6-2 or TRBV6-3 and TRBJ2-5; TRBD2 might be the D (5 bases). This CDR3 has 18 residues. The germline gives CDR1 MNHEY, CDR2 SVGEGT. V was pared by 2 bases and J by 2 bases, with 21 bases between. The CDR3 loop reads CASSYTVGRGIIQETQYF. The CDR3 region has the DNA TGTGCCAGCAGTTACACGGTCGGACGGGGTATCATTCAAGAGACCCAGTACTTC.

A few counts support this clonotype. V is TRBV12-3 or TRBV12-4 and J is TRBJ2-1; weak D call: TRBD1 (6 bases). The V gene lost 6 bases and the J gene lost 9 bases, with 18 bases spanning the gap. The CDR3 covers 14 residues. CDR3 protein: CASSSTRGWGEQFF. CDR3 nucleotide sequence: TGTGCCAGCAGCTCTACTAGGGGGTGGGGTGAGCAGTTCTTC.